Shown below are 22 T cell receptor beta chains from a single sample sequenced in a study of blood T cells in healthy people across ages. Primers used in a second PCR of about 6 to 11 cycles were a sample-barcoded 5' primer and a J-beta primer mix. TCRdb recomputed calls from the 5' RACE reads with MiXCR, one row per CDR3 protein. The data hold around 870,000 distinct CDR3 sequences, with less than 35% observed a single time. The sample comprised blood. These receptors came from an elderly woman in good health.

CDR3 sequence reads: CASSLAGEPPYEQYF. In nucleotides, the CDR3 is TGTGCCAGCAGCTTGGCCGGGGAACCACCCTACGAGCAGTACTTC. The chain joins TRBV5-5 to TRBJ2-7; TRBD2 is a possible D gene (5 bases). Looked up from germline, CDR1 is SGHKS and CDR2 is YYEKEE (reference sequence). V lost 0 bases to trimming and J lost 2 bases, with 12 bases between them. The CDR3 sequence is 15 residues long.

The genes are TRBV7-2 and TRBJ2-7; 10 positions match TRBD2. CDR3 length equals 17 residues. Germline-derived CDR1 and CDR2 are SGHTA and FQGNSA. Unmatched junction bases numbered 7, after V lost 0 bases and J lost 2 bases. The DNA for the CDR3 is TGTGCCAGCAGCTTAGCGTACAGCGGGGGGGCCCCCTACGAGCAGTACTTC. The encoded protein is CASSLAYSGGAPYEQYF.

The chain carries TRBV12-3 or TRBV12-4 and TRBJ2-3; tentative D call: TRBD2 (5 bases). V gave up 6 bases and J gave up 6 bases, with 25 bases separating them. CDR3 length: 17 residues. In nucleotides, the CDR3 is TGTGCCAGCAGCCGACACCTCACCGGAACTAGAGGGGATACGCAGTATTTT. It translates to CASSRHLTGTRGDTQYF.

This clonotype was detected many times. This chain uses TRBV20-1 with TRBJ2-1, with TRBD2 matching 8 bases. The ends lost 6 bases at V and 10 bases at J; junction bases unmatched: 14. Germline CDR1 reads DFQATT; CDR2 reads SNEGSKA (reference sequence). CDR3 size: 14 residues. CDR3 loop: CSALTGGASWEQFF. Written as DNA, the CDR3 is TGCAGTGCGCTTACCGGGGGGGCGAGTTGGGAGCAGTTCTTC.

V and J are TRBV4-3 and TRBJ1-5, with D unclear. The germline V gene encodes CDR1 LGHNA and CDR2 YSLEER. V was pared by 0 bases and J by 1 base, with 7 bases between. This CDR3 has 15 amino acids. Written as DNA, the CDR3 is TGCGCCAGCAGCCAAGAGGACGGGAGCAATCAGCCCCAGCATTTT. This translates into CASSQEDGSNQPQHF.

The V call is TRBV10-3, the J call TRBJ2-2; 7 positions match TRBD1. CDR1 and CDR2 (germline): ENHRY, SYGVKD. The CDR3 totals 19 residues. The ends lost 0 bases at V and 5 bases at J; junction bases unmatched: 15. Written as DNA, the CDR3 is TGTGCCATCAGTGAGTCGGTAGGAAGGGGGCCGGGAATAACCGGGGAGCTGTTTTTT. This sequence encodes CAISESVGRGPGITGELFF.

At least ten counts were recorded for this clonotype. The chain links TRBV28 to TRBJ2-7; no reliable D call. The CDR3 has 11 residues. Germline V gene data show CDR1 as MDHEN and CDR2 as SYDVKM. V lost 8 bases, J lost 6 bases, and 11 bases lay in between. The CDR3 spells CASASMSEQYF. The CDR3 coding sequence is TGTGCCAGCGCCTCTATGAGCGAGCAGTACTTC.

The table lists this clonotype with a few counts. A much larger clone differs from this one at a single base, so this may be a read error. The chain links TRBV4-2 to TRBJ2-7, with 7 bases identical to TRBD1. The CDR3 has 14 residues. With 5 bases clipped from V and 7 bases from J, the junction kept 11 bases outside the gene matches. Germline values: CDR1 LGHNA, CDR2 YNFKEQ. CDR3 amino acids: CASSVRTGYNEQYF. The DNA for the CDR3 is TGTGCCAGCAGCGTCAGGACAGGCTACAATGAGCAGTACTTC.

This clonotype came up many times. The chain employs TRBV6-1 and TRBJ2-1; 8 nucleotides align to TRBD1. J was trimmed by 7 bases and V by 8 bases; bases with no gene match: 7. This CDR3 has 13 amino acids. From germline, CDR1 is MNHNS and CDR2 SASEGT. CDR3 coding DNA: TGTGCCAGCCCCGGACAGGGAAGAAATGAGCAGTTCTTC. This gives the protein CASPGQGRNEQFF.

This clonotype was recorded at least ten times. The CDR3 sequence is CASSLRGLGTDTQYF. DNA of the CDR3: TGTGCCAGCAGTTTAAGGGGACTAGGCACAGATACGCAGTATTTT. The chain employs TRBV12-3 or TRBV12-4 and TRBJ2-3; 8 nucleotides align to TRBD2. Trimming cost V 2 bases and J 1 base; bases outside gene matches: 2. This CDR3 comprises 15 residues.

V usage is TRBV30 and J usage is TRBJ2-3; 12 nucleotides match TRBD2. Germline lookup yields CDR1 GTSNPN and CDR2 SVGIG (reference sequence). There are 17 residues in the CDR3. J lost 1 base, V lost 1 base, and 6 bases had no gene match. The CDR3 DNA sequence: TGTGCCTGGAGTGCGACAAGGACTAGCGGGGGCACAGATACGCAGTATTTT. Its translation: CAWSATRTSGGTDTQYF.

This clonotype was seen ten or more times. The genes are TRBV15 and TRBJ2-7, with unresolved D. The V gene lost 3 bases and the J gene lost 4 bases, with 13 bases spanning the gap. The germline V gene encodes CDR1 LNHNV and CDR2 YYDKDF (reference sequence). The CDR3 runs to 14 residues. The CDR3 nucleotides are TGTGCCACCAGCAGGGGGTCTCGCGGATACGAGCAGTACTTC. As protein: CATSRGSRGYEQYF.

In DNA form, the CDR3 reads TGTGCCTGGAGGATGACAGGGGCTTATGGCTACACCTTC. Translation: CAWRMTGAYGYTF. This sequence joins TRBV30 and TRBJ1-2; 8 bases fit TRBD1. The CDR3 is 13 amino acids. Germline lookup yields CDR1 GTSNPN and CDR2 SVGIG (reference sequence). V lost 3 bases, J lost 5 bases, and 5 bases stayed unmatched.

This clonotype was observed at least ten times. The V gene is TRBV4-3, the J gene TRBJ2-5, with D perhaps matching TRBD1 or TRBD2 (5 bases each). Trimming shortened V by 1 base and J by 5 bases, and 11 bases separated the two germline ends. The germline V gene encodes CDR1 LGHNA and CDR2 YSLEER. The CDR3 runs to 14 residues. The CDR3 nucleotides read TGCGCCAGCAGCCAAGGAGGGACGGGGGAGACCCAGTACTTC. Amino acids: CASSQGGTGETQYF.

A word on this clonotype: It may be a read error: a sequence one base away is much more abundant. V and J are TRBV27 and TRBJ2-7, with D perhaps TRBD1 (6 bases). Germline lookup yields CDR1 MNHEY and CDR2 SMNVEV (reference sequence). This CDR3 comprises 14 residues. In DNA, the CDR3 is TGTGCCAGCAGAAACCGGGACAACTCCTACGCGCAGTACTTC. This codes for CASRNRDNSYAQYF.

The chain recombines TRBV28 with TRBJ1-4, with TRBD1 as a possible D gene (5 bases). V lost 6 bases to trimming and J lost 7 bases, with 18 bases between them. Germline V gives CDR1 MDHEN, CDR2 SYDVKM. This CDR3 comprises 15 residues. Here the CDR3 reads CASSSLGRGIEKLFF. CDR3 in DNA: TGTGCCAGCAGCTCCCTTGGACGGGGGATTGAAAAACTGTTTTTT. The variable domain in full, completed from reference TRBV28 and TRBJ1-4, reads DVKVTQSSRYLVKRTGEKVFLECVQDMDHENMFWYRQDPGLGLRLIYFSYDVKMKEKGDIPEGYSVSREKKERFSLILESASTNQTSMYLCASSSLGRGIEKLFFGSGTQLSVL.

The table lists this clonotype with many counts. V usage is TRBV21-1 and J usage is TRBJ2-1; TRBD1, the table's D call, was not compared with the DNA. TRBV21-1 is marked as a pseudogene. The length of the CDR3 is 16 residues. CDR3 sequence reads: CASSKGGGSNLNEQFF. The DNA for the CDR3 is TGTGCCAGCAGCAAAGGTGGGGGCAGCAATCTGAATGAGCAGTTCTTC.

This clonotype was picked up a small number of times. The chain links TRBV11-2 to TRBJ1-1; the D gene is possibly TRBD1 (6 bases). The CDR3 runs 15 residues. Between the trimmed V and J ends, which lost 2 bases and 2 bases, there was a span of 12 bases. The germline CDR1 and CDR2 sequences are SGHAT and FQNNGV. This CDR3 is CASSLREGGNTEAFF. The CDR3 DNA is TGTGCCAGCAGCTTACGCGAGGGGGGAAACACTGAAGCTTTCTTT.

CDR3 loop: CASSPRQIMNTEAFF. The CDR3 DNA reads TGTGCCAGCAGTCCCCGACAGATCATGAACACTGAAGCTTTCTTT. The V call is TRBV28, the J call TRBJ1-1; TRBD1 is a possible D gene (5 bases). This CDR3 is built from 15 residues. Trimming pared 5 bases from V and 0 bases from J, leaving 13 bases between. In germline, CDR1 is MDHEN, CDR2 SYDVKM. Using reference TRBV28 and TRBJ1-1 for the parts outside the CDR3, the full variable domain is DVKVTQSSRYLVKRTGEKVFLECVQDMDHENMFWYRQDPGLGLRLIYFSYDVKMKEKGDIPEGYSVSREKKERFSLILESASTNQTSMYLCASSPRQIMNTEAFFGQGTRLTVV.

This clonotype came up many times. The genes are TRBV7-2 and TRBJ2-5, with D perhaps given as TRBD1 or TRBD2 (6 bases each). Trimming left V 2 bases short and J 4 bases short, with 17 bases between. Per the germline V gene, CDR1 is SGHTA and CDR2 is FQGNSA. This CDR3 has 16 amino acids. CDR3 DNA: TGTGCCAGCAGCTTACAGCATGGCAGGGGAGGAGAGACCCAGTACTTC. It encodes CASSLQHGRGGETQYF.

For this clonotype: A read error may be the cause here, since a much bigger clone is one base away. CDR3 in DNA: TGTGCCATCAGTGAGGGGACAGGGGGACAGTACTTC. The encoded protein is CAISEGTGGQYF. The chain couples TRBV10-3 to TRBJ2-7; TRBD1 matches 11 bases. Germline CDR1 reads ENHRY; CDR2 reads SYGVKD. V was pared by 2 bases and J by 10 bases, with 1 base of the junction left unmatched. This CDR3 comprises 12 residues.

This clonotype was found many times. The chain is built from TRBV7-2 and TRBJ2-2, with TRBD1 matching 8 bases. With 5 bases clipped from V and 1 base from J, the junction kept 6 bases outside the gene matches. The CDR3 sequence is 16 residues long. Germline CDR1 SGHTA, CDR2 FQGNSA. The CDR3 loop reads CASSLTGTGNTGELFF. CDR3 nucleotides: TGTGCCAGCAGCCTTACCGGGACAGGGAACACCGGGGAGCTGTTTTTT.